This T cell receptor beta chain was observed in a study of shared clonotypes between healthy human individuals. Assay used: immunoSEQ multiplex PCR; TCRdb lists only in-frame clones, some missing. This table holds approximately 1.5 million clones, approximately 98.5% found once. Trimming removed 7 bases at V and 4 bases at J, with 13 bases between. The CDR3 is made up of 13 amino acids. The germline V gene encodes CDR1 LNHDA and CDR2 SQIVND (reference sequence). The rearrangement links TRBV19 to TRBJ1-2, with no clear D. The TCR originated in a man younger than 45 in good health. Sequenced: naive CD4+ T cells sorted from blood. Documented subset: CD45RA+ positively selected. This CDR3 is CASNPRVGYGYTF. The CDR3 coding sequence is TGTGCCAGTAACCCAAGGGTCGGCTATGGCTACACCTTC.